This T cell receptor beta chain comes out of a study of T cell repertoires in cytomegalovirus infection. This CDR3 has 17 amino acids. Germline loops: CDR1 SGHTA, CDR2 FQGNSA. V lost 5 bases and J lost 0, with 18 bases in between. One entry per CDR3 protein results from TCRdb running MiXCR on the reads. The sample has under 850,000 distinct CDR3 sequences, 33% seen once. There are many counts of this clonotype. Antigen unknown. The chain couples TRBV7-2 to TRBJ2-3; no reliable D call. The source was cultured PBMCs, collected from culture after CMV antigen stimulation. The sequence derives from a human donor in good health (CMV status not recorded). Some clones in this sample may be carry-over from other donors' samples. The CDR3 region has the DNA TGTGCCAGCAGCGAACCCAGGCGACGGATCAGCACAGATACGCAGTATTTT. Protein product: CASSEPRRRISTDTQYF.